One and the same sample provided the 27 T cell receptor beta chains below, sequenced in a study of T cell responses to AZD1222 COVID-19 vaccine. The table came from immunoSEQ multiplex PCR; TCRdb's copy has only in-frame clones and leaves some out. The profile shows 100,000 or so clones, roughly 89% of them singletons. Sample: peripheral blood, taken on day 0 of AZD1222 vaccination. The source of these receptors is an adult in good health.

This clone appeared a few times. The J gene is TRBJ2-7, the V gene TRBV4-3; D uncertain. Trimming took 0 bases from V and 0 from J, leaving 12 bases between them. Germline V gene lookup returns CDR1 LGHNA and CDR2 YSLEER. This CDR3 is 16 amino acids long. For the CDR3, the DNA is TGCGCCAGCAGCCAAGAGCCTTCAGTGGCCTCCTACGAGCAGTACTTC. It is translated as CASSQEPSVASYEQYF.

In this sample, this clone is medium-sized. This sequence joins TRBV27 and TRBJ2-7, with TRBD1 matching 7 bases. The CDR3 extends over 13 amino acids. Trimming took 2 bases from V and 5 from J; bases not matched to a gene: 3. Germline V CDR1 and CDR2: MNHEY, SMNVEV (reference sequence). CDR3 protein: CASSLTDRDEQYF. The CDR3 region has the DNA TGTGCCAGCAGTTTAACCGACAGGGACGAGCAGTACTTC.

The chain employs TRBV5-1 and TRBJ2-7, with TRBD2 matching 10 bases. The CDR3 length is 15 residues. V shed 6 bases and J 2 bases; nucleotides not matched to a gene: 8. Germline values: CDR1 SGHRS, CDR2 YFSETQ. In DNA form, the CDR3 reads TGCGCCAGCACCATGGGGCTAGCGGGGGCCTACGAGCAGTACTTC. This gives the protein CASTMGLAGAYEQYF.

V and J are TRBV5-1 and TRBJ1-3; D gene unclear. Germline loops: CDR1 SGHRS, CDR2 YFSETQ. The CDR3 has 15 residues. V gave up 0 bases and J gave up 0 bases, with 7 bases separating them. DNA of the CDR3: TGCGCCAGCAGCTTGGGGGGATCCTCTGGAAACACCATATATTTT. Protein sequence: CASSLGGSSGNTIYF.

This chain uses TRBV18 with TRBJ2-7; 9 bases map to TRBD1. The CDR3 is 17 residues long. The V gene's germline CDR1 is KGHSH and CDR2 LQKENI. With V trimmed by 6 bases and J by 2 bases, 14 bases remained unmatched. CDR3 DNA: TGTGCCAGCTCTCGGGGGGCTCCGGGACAGGGAACCTACGAGCAGTACTTC. This translates into CASSRGAPGQGTYEQYF.

The chain links TRBV2 to TRBJ2-7; D gene uncertain. V lost 2 bases, J lost 0 bases, and 8 bases lay in between. Looked up from germline, CDR1 is SNHLY and CDR2 is FYNNEI. The CDR3 consists of 14 residues. The DNA for the CDR3 is TGTGCCAGCAGTGAAAATAATAACTCCTACGAGCAGTACTTC. Amino acid sequence: CASSENNNSYEQYF. The full variable domain, completed using reference TRBV2 and TRBJ2-7, is EPEVTQTPSHQVTQMGQEVILRCVPISNHLYFYWYRQILGQKVEFLVSFYNNEISEKSEIFDDQFSVERPDGSNFTLKIRSTKLEDSAMYFCASSENNNSYEQYFGPGTRLTVT.

This chain uses TRBV19 with TRBJ1-2; 12 bases align to TRBD1. In germline, CDR1 is LNHDA, CDR2 SQIVND (reference sequence). This CDR3 comprises 14 residues. Losses at the gene ends were 9 bases for V and 8 bases for J; bases not matched to a gene: 10. CDR3 sequence reads: CASLPGQGAGGYTF. The CDR3 bases are TGTGCCAGCCTGCCGGGACAGGGGGCAGGAGGCTACACCTTC.

The chain employs TRBV2 and TRBJ2-3, with D possibly TRBD2 on 6 matching bases. Germline V lookup: CDR1 SNHLY, CDR2 FYNNEI. Trimming removed 6 bases from V and 4 bases from J, with 11 bases in between. The CDR3 is 13 amino acids. CDR3 sequence: CASRAGSSDTQYF. CDR3 coding DNA: TGTGCCAGCAGAGCCGGGAGTTCAGATACGCAGTATTTT.

CDR3 nucleotide sequence: TGTGCCACCAGTGACCCGAGAGGAGATGAAAAACTGTTTTTT. It codes for CATSDPRGDEKLFF. The chain employs TRBV24-1 and TRBJ1-4, with unresolved D. The germline V gene encodes CDR1 KGHDR and CDR2 SFDVKD. The CDR3 runs to 14 residues. The V end was cut by 4 bases, the J end by 6 bases, with 11 bases between.

This sequence joins TRBV7-9 and TRBJ2-1; 12 nucleotides agree with TRBD2. Per the germline V gene, CDR1 is SEHNR and CDR2 is FQNEAQ (reference sequence). The CDR3 consists of 16 residues. J gave up 6 bases and V 5 bases, and 8 bases lay outside the gene matches. In DNA form, the CDR3 reads TGTGCCAGCAGCCCGCTAGCGGGAGGGACGGGCAATGAGCAGTTCTTC. Its protein product is CASSPLAGGTGNEQFF.

CDR3 nucleotide sequence: TGTGCCACCAGCAGAGAACTAGTGCAGTACTTC. It specifies CATSRELVQYF. J is TRBJ2-7 and V is TRBV15, with TRBD2 as a possible D gene (5 bases). CDR1 is LNHNV and CDR2 is YYDKDF in the germline V gene (reference sequence). V was clipped by 0 bases and J by 9 bases, with 6 bases between them. This CDR3 comprises 11 residues.

The table lists this clone with a count of one. This chain connects TRBV9 to TRBJ1-2; the D gene is possibly TRBD1 (5 bases). Germline V gives CDR1 SGDLS, CDR2 YYNGEE. There are 12 residues in the CDR3. Trimming took off 2 bases at V and 4 bases at J, with 6 bases between the two ends. CDR3 loop: CASSVGGYGYTF. The CDR3 nucleotides are TGTGCCAGCAGCGTCGGGGGCTATGGCTACACCTTC.

The chain employs TRBV18 and TRBJ1-3; maybe TRBD1 (5 bases). The germline CDR1 and CDR2 sequences are KGHSH and LQKENI. V was cut by 1 base and J by 0 bases, with 10 bases left in between. The CDR3 contains 16 residues. In DNA, the CDR3 is TGTGCCAGCTCACCACAACGACAGATCTCTGGAAACACCATATATTTT. As protein: CASSPQRQISGNTIYF.

The chain links TRBV6-5 to TRBJ2-7, with 11 bases identical to TRBD2. From germline, CDR1 is MNHEY and CDR2 SVGAGI. This CDR3 is 15 amino acids long. Unmatched junction bases numbered 4, after V lost 0 bases and J lost 6 bases. The CDR3 loop reads CASSYSGTSGFEQYF. The CDR3 nucleotides read TGTGCCAGCAGTTACTCCGGGACTAGCGGATTCGAGCAGTACTTC.

This clone appeared a single time. The rearrangement uses TRBV27 and TRBJ2-1, with a tentative D call TRBD2 (6 bases). The CDR3 is 14 amino acids. Germline loops: CDR1 MNHEY, CDR2 SMNVEV (reference sequence). Trimming pared 5 bases from V and 9 bases from J, leaving 17 bases between. The CDR3 here is CASSLGRTIGEQFF. Written as DNA, the CDR3 is TGTGCCAGCAGTCTGGGGAGGACAATTGGTGAGCAGTTCTTC.

This chain links TRBV19 with TRBJ2-6, with 10 bases aligning to TRBD1. Germline V CDR1 and CDR2: LNHDA, SQIVND (reference sequence). The trim removed 4 bases at V and 7 bases at J, leaving 7 bases unmatched. The CDR3 is 16 residues long. CDR3 sequence: CASSTPGQGFANVLTF. CDR3 DNA sequence: TGTGCCAGTAGTACACCGGGACAGGGGTTTGCCAACGTCCTGACTTTC.

V gene TRBV6-5 combines with J gene TRBJ2-5, with D tentatively TRBD1 (6 bases). CDR1 is MNHEY and CDR2 is SVGAGI in the germline V gene. The CDR3 extends over 14 amino acids. V lost 4 bases and J 0 bases, leaving 9 bases between the germline ends. The CDR3 loop is CASSSGTYQETQYF. The CDR3 region has the DNA TGTGCCAGCAGTTCCGGGACATACCAAGAGACCCAGTACTTC.

The V call is TRBV6-1, the J call TRBJ2-7; 9 bases align to TRBD1. The CDR3 sequence is 15 residues long. Germline V CDR1 and CDR2: MNHNS, SASEGT. With 3 bases clipped from V and 4 bases from J, the junction kept 7 bases outside the gene matches. CDR3 protein: CASSENGQGQYEQYF. CDR3 sequence (DNA): TGTGCCAGCAGTGAGAATGGACAGGGGCAATACGAGCAGTACTTC.

This clone was picked up a small number of times. The rearrangement joins TRBV2 to TRBJ1-5, with D maybe TRBD1 (5 bases). Germline V gene data show CDR1 as SNHLY and CDR2 as FYNNEI. V was pared by 5 bases and J by 5 bases, with 13 bases between. The length of the CDR3 is 14 residues. CDR3 residues: CASSLSGLYQPQHF. The DNA for the CDR3 is TGTGCCAGCAGTCTCTCAGGGCTATATCAGCCCCAGCATTTT.

The chain couples TRBV5-6 to TRBJ2-2, with 7 bases lining up with TRBD2. Germline V gene data show CDR1 as SGHDT and CDR2 as YYEEEE. The CDR3 is 16 amino acids. Trimming cost V 0 bases and J 5 bases; bases outside gene matches: 7. The CDR3 protein is CASSLVTSRLTGELFF. CDR3 coding DNA: TGTGCCAGCAGCTTGGTGACTAGCCGCCTAACCGGGGAGCTGTTTTTT.

This clone was observed once. This sequence joins TRBV11-3 and TRBJ2-3, with D perhaps matching TRBD2 (7 bases). V shed 5 bases and J shed 4 bases, with 31 bases lying between them. This CDR3 is 20 amino acids long. Germline V lookup: CDR1 SGHNT, CDR2 YENEEA. Here the CDR3 reads CASSRGGGAHQWGLADTQYF. DNA for the CDR3: TGTGCCAGCAGCCGCGGAGGGGGGGCCCATCAGTGGGGCCTAGCAGATACGCAGTATTTT.

The V call is TRBV9, the J call TRBJ2-1; possible D gene TRBD2, 6 bases. The CDR3 covers 14 residues. Germline V gene sequence: CDR1 SGDLS, CDR2 YYNGEE. V lost 0 bases to trimming and J lost 8 bases, with 12 bases between them. The CDR3 sequence is CASSVDREMDEQFF. The CDR3 region has the DNA TGTGCCAGCAGCGTAGATCGGGAGATGGATGAGCAGTTCTTC.

The chain couples TRBV10-3 to TRBJ2-7; tentatively, D is TRBD1 or TRBD2 (6 bases each). The CDR3 length is 15 residues. CDR1 and CDR2 (germline): ENHRY, SYGVKD. V gave up 0 bases and J gave up 6 bases, with 15 bases separating them. DNA of the CDR3: TGTGCCATCAGTGAGTCCCCGCGGGACATCTCCGAGCAGTACTTC. This encodes CAISESPRDISEQYF.

V gene TRBV3-1 (or the pseudogene TRBV3-2) combines with J gene TRBJ2-2, with D perhaps matching TRBD1 (7 bases). With 6 bases removed from V and 7 bases from J, the gap between germline ends came to 12 bases. Germline-derived CDR1 and CDR2 are LGHDT and YNNKEL (reference sequence). The CDR3 totals 13 residues. The CDR3 region has the DNA TGTGCCAGCAGAGGTCAGGGGGGCGGGGAGCTGTTTTTT. Translation gives CASRGQGGGELFF.

This CDR3 is CASSLDGLGEQFF. DNA for the CDR3: TGCGCCAGCAGCTTGGATGGCCTCGGGGAGCAGTTCTTC. The chain employs TRBV5-1 and TRBJ2-1; D is unresolved. Germline CDR1 SGHRS, CDR2 YFSETQ. This CDR3 has 13 residues. Trimming took off 0 bases at V and 10 bases at J, with 11 bases between the two ends. Full variable domain (rest looked up from reference TRBV5-1 and TRBJ2-1): KAGVTQTPRYLIKTRGQQVTLSCSPISGHRSVSWYQQTPGQGLQFLFEYFSETQRNKGNFPGRFSGRQFSNSRSEMNVSTLELGDSALYLCASSLDGLGEQFFGPGTRLTVL.

J is TRBJ1-6 and V is TRBV28, with unresolved D. V lost 3 bases and J lost 9, with 9 bases in between. Germline V gene sequence: CDR1 MDHEN, CDR2 SYDVKM. The CDR3 covers 13 residues. The chain's CDR3 is CASSLLSSSPLHF. CDR3 nucleotides: TGTGCCAGCAGTTTGTTGTCTAGTTCACCCCTCCACTTT.

This chain joins TRBV3-1 (or the pseudogene TRBV3-2) and TRBJ2-2; 7 nucleotides line up with TRBD1. The CDR3 extends over 12 amino acids. The V gene end was trimmed by 8 bases and the J gene end by 8 bases; junction bases not matched to a gene: 5. Germline values: CDR1 LGHDT, CDR2 YNNKEL (reference sequence). The CDR3 sequence is CASLGGGGELFF. The CDR3 region has the DNA TGTGCCAGCCTAGGGGGCGGAGGGGAGCTGTTTTTT.